This T cell receptor (beta chain) was identified in a study of T cell clonality in common variable immunodeficiency. This CDR3 comprises 15 residues. The germline V gene encodes CDR1 LNHDA and CDR2 SQIVND (reference sequence). V shed 5 bases and J 5 bases; nucleotides not matched to a gene: 10. This clone was detected many times. The CDR3 extends 3 residues past the end of the read, so its final part is completed from the germline J gene. The repertoire was sequenced with immunoSEQ multiplex PCR; TCRdb's copy has only in-frame clones and lacks some. Altogether about 74,000 clones were found in the sample, and no singletons occur.

The V and J genes are TRBV19 and TRBJ2-5; 8 bases fit TRBD1. The sequence derives from a person between 18 and 75 years old in good health. Sequences were obtained from peripheral blood mononuclear cells. Here the CDR3 reads CASSEVSNRGETQYF. The CDR3 bases that were read are TGTGCCAGTAGTGAAGTTTCGAACAGGGGGGAGACC.